Listed here is a single T cell receptor beta chain. This table comes from immunoSEQ multiplex PCR, and its TCRdb copy is limited to in-frame clones, with some not included. There are over 110,000 clones in the sample; roughly 86% occur only once, and 1.8% lies in the top ten. The data derive from a study of blood T cell repertoires in COVID-19. Study information: Italy, Spain and the United States were the sources of the convalescent and acute COVID-19 samples. In each case, the material was cDNA or gDNA derived from T cells, B-cell-depleted T cells, or PBMCs.

Germline CDR1 is KGHDR and CDR2 is SFDVKD. CDR3 size: 13 residues. After removal of 8 bases from V and 5 bases from J, the junction contained 3 bases not matched to a gene. This sequence joins TRBV24-1 and TRBJ2-3; 10 nucleotides agree with TRBD2. This receptor was identified in a man aged 70 or older with acute or convalescent COVID-19. The sample taken for sequencing was peripheral blood. As DNA, the CDR3 is TGTGCCACCACTAGCGGGAGCTTAGATACGCAGTATTTT. Translated, it gives CATTSGSLDTQYF.